The 5 T cell receptor beta chains presented below share a single source sample, sequenced in a study of T cells after posttransplantation cyclophosphamide. Clones were sequenced by immunoSEQ multiplex PCR, and TCRdb holds only the in-frame ones, with some missing. The table lists tens of thousands of clones, about 93% of them singletons. The sample consisted of PBMCs. These receptors came from a woman aged 25 to 39 in good health and a related stem cell transplant donor.

V is TRBV11-3 and J is TRBJ1-2, with 8 bases matching TRBD1. This CDR3 spans 17 amino acids. J gave up 4 bases and V 1 base, and 11 bases lay outside the gene matches. Germline V gene lookup returns CDR1 SGHNT and CDR2 YENEEA. The CDR3 spells CASSLVRRGPGFYGYTF. The DNA for the CDR3 is TGTGCCAGCAGCTTAGTACGCAGGGGGCCGGGGTTCTATGGCTACACCTTC.

The V gene is TRBV2, the J gene TRBJ2-3, with D possibly TRBD2 on 6 matching bases. CDR1 is SNHLY, CDR2 FYNNEI, per germline. Trimming removed 8 bases at V and 0 bases at J, with 12 bases between. This CDR3 is built from 14 residues. As DNA, the CDR3 is TGTGCCAGCGGGCGGGGACTGAGCACAGATACGCAGTATTTT. This gives the protein CASGRGLSTDTQYF.

The chain recombines TRBV7-2 with TRBJ2-1, with D possibly called TRBD1 or TRBD2 (5 bases each). Germline CDR1 reads SGHTA; CDR2 reads FQGNSA. This CDR3 has 15 amino acids. V gave up 5 bases and J gave up 5 bases, with 16 bases separating them. CDR3 sequence (DNA): TGTGCCAGCAGCCTCCAAGTCGGGACCCACAATGAGCAGTTCTTC. This translates into CASSLQVGTHNEQFF.

J is TRBJ1-5 and V is TRBV5-6; no reliable D call. There are 13 residues in the CDR3. The ends were cut back, 3 bases at V and 6 bases at J, with 10 bases in the middle. Germline-derived CDR1 and CDR2 are SGHDT and YYEEEE. CDR3 nucleotides: TGTGCCAGCAGCTCGGGAAGGTCTCAGCCCCAGCATTTT. Protein product: CASSSGRSQPQHF.

The chain is built from TRBV7-7 and TRBJ1-1, with D possibly being TRBD1 (5 bases). There are 12 residues in the CDR3. Germline lookup yields CDR1 SSHAT and CDR2 FNYEAQ (reference sequence). Trimming removed 11 bases from V and 4 bases from J, with 14 bases in between. CDR3 region: CAPGPQGTEAFF. The DNA of the CDR3 is TGTGCCCCCGGGCCCCAGGGCACTGAAGCTTTCTTT.